This entry lists 21 T cell receptor beta chains sequenced from one sample in a study of T cell responses to AZD1222 COVID-19 vaccine. TCRdb keeps only in-frame clones here, not all; method: immunoSEQ multiplex PCR. The table has some 180,000 clones, more than 80% seen once; the top ten hold around 5.8%. The specimen comprised peripheral blood, sampled on day 0 of AZD1222 vaccination. The receptor set was obtained from an adult in good health.

This chain joins TRBV10-2 and TRBJ2-7; 10 bases agree with TRBD1. The CDR3 loop spans 14 amino acids. The germline V gene encodes CDR1 WSHSY and CDR2 SAAADI. V was clipped by 6 bases and J by 7 bases; unmatched bases: 9. CDR3 loop: CASSQGTGVREQYF. The CDR3 DNA reads as TGCGCCAGCAGCCAAGGGACAGGGGTGCGGGAGCAGTACTTC.

The chain has TRBV14 and TRBJ2-7, with D uncertain. Germline CDR1 and CDR2: SGHDN and FVKESK. The germline V and J ends were trimmed by 4 bases and 4 bases, with 5 bases remaining between them. The CDR3 is 11 amino acids. This chain's CDR3 is CASSLSYEQYF. In DNA, the CDR3 is TGTGCCAGCAGCCTTTCATACGAGCAGTACTTC.

The CDR3: CASSYTRQAGGYTF. The CDR3 nucleotides read TGTGCCAGCAGTTACACACGACAGGCAGGCGGCTACACCTTC. The V gene is TRBV6-5, the J gene TRBJ1-2; TRBD1 is a possible D gene (6 bases). Trimming removed 2 bases at V and 8 bases at J, with 15 bases between. Germline V CDR1 and CDR2: MNHEY, SVGAGI. The CDR3 runs 14 residues.

The chain has TRBV5-1 and TRBJ2-7; D uncertain. V was cut by 4 bases and J by 0 bases, with 14 bases left in between. The CDR3 runs 15 residues. Germline V CDR1 and CDR2: SGHRS, YFSETQ. The CDR3 protein is CASSPQPSSSYEQYF. DNA of the CDR3: TGCGCCAGCAGCCCCCAACCTTCAAGCTCCTACGAGCAGTACTTC.

This chain joins TRBV11-2 and TRBJ1-2; unclear D gene. Between the trimmed V and J ends, which lost 2 bases and 7 bases, there was a span of 11 bases. The CDR3 contains 13 residues. CDR1 SGHAT and CDR2 FQNNGV come from the germline V gene. CDR3 protein: CASSLLEGFGYTF. The CDR3 DNA is TGTGCCAGCAGCTTATTAGAGGGCTTTGGCTACACCTTC.

The rearrangement links TRBV5-6 to TRBJ1-2; D not certain. The germline V gene encodes CDR1 SGHDT and CDR2 YYEEEE. The CDR3 is 15 amino acids. Trimming shortened V by 2 bases and J by 3 bases, and 14 bases separated the two germline ends. The CDR3 protein is CASSFGLRSDYGYTF. CDR3 bases: TGTGCCAGCAGCTTCGGACTGAGAAGCGACTATGGCTACACCTTC.

The chain recombines TRBV19 with TRBJ2-1; no clear D gene. Germline CDR1 LNHDA, CDR2 SQIVND (reference sequence). The CDR3 runs to 13 residues. The germline V and J ends were trimmed by 3 bases and 9 bases, with 12 bases remaining between them. In DNA, the CDR3 is TGTGCCAGTAGTATGGCCTTGGGCTCTGAGCAGTTCTTC. It translates to CASSMALGSEQFF.

This chain uses TRBV28 with TRBJ1-1; D unresolved. Germline lookup yields CDR1 MDHEN and CDR2 SYDVKM. Deletions cut 5 bases from V and 1 base from J, with 8 bases between. This CDR3 has 13 amino acids. The CDR3 protein is CASSRVQNTEAFF. The DNA for the CDR3 is TGTGCCAGCAGTCGAGTACAGAACACTGAAGCTTTCTTT.

This clone was seen just once. The chain links TRBV28 to TRBJ1-4; D perhaps matches TRBD1 (5 bases). Germline V lookup: CDR1 MDHEN, CDR2 SYDVKM. This CDR3 region has 16 residues. V lost 5 bases to trimming and J lost 5 bases, with 18 bases between them. CDR3 loop: CASSGGEDKWNEKLFF. For the CDR3, the DNA is TGTGCCAGCAGTGGGGGGGAAGACAAGTGGAATGAAAAACTGTTTTTT.

The chain recombines TRBV30 with TRBJ1-6; D unclear. V lost 2 bases, J lost 7 bases, and 12 bases lay in between. The CDR3 is 14 residues long. Germline lookup yields CDR1 GTSNPN and CDR2 SVGIG (reference sequence). The CDR3 sequence: CAWSSGLVNSPLHF. The CDR3 DNA is TGTGCCTGGAGTTCAGGACTCGTAAATTCACCCCTCCACTTT.

The chain carries TRBV18 and TRBJ2-1; perhaps TRBD1 as D (6 bases). Trimming cost V 5 bases and J 0 bases, with 17 bases left between them. The CDR3 has 17 amino acids. Germline CDR1 and CDR2: KGHSH and LQKENI. The CDR3 loop reads CASSALPLTGSYNEQFF. Written as DNA, the CDR3 is TGTGCCAGCTCAGCATTACCCCTGACAGGCTCCTACAATGAGCAGTTCTTC.

The chain's CDR3 is CASAPDRSTEAFF. In nucleotides, the CDR3 is TGTGCTAGTGCCCCGGACAGAAGCACTGAAGCTTTCTTT. The chain combines TRBV12-5 with TRBJ1-1, with TRBD1 as a possible D gene (6 bases). The germline gives CDR1 LGHNT, CDR2 FRNRAP. Trimming removed 7 bases at V and 4 bases at J, with 13 bases between. The CDR3 extends over 13 amino acids.

This clone has just one count. The chain links TRBV5-4 to TRBJ1-5; D unclear. CDR1 and CDR2 from the germline V gene are SGHNT and YYREEE (reference sequence). CDR3 size: 13 residues. Deletions cut 2 bases from V and 5 bases from J, with 8 bases between. The CDR3 protein is CASSLDGDQPQHF. The CDR3 DNA reads TGTGCCAGCAGCTTAGACGGAGATCAGCCCCAGCATTTT.

The rearrangement uses TRBV3-1 (or the pseudogene TRBV3-2) and TRBJ1-3, with D maybe TRBD1 (5 bases). Germline assignment: CDR1 LGHDT and CDR2 YNNKEL (reference sequence). The CDR3 loop spans 15 amino acids. The V end lost 3 bases, the J end lost 0 bases, and 9 bases lay between the germline ends. CDR3 loop: CASSQGQDSGNTIYF. The CDR3 nucleotides are TGTGCCAGCAGCCAGGGGCAGGACTCTGGAAACACCATATATTTT.

V usage is TRBV7-2 and J usage is TRBJ2-3; 9 positions agree with TRBD2. Germline trimming cut 1 base from V and 0 bases from J; bases unmatched to any gene: 8. Germline CDR1 SGHTA, CDR2 FQGNSA. CDR3 length equals 18 residues. The CDR3 DNA follows: TGTGCCAGCAGCTTAGATATAGCGGGGGACCAGAGCACAGATACGCAGTATTTT. Its translation: CASSLDIAGDQSTDTQYF.

This clone has just one count. Here the CDR3 DNA reads TGCGCCAGCGAACGAAGCCCCCGGACAGCTGACACCGGGGAGCTGTTTTTT. Protein sequence: CASERSPRTADTGELFF. The chain has TRBV5-1 and TRBJ2-2; possibly TRBD1 for D (6 bases). This CDR3 is built from 17 residues. Germline CDR1 reads SGHRS; CDR2 reads YFSETQ. Deletions cut 7 bases from V and 3 bases from J, with 22 bases between.

This clone showed up just once. CDR3 amino acids: CASSGTGGSNQPQHF. The CDR3 bases are TGTGCCAGCAGCGGGACAGGGGGCTCCAATCAGCCCCAGCATTTT. V usage is TRBV28 and J usage is TRBJ1-5, with 12 bases identical to TRBD1. CDR3 length equals 15 residues. Trimming took 6 bases from V and 3 from J; bases not matched to a gene: 3. The germline V gene encodes CDR1 MDHEN and CDR2 SYDVKM.

This chain connects TRBV5-4 to TRBJ1-2, with unresolved D. The CDR3 has 14 residues. The germline CDR1 and CDR2 sequences are SGHNT and YYREEE (reference sequence). V was pared by 0 bases and J by 1 base, with 7 bases between. The CDR3 DNA reads as TGTGCCAGCAGCTTGGGGCAGAGTAACTATGGCTACACCTTC. Amino acid sequence: CASSLGQSNYGYTF. Full variable domain (outside the CDR3, taken from reference TRBV5-4 and TRBJ1-2): ETGVTQSPTHLIKTRGQQVTLRCSSQSGHNTVSWYQQALGQGPQFIFQYYREEENGRGNFPPRFSGLQFPNYSSELNVNALELDDSALYLCASSLGQSNYGYTFGSGTRLTVV.

The chain couples TRBV28 to TRBJ2-3; D uncertain. Germline assignment: CDR1 MDHEN and CDR2 SYDVKM. The CDR3 loop spans 12 amino acids. The V gene lost 2 bases and the J gene lost 7 bases, with 7 bases spanning the gap. DNA of the CDR3: TGTGCCAGCAGTTTAAGTTTGAATACGCAGTATTTT. This codes for CASSLSLNTQYF.

The gene calls are TRBV12-3 or TRBV12-4 and TRBJ2-1; a possible D gene is TRBD2 (5 bases). The CDR3 spans 13 residues. V lost 9 bases to trimming and J lost 3 bases, with 12 bases between them. The CDR3 coding sequence is TGTGCCAGTAATAACCGGGACTACAATGAGCAGTTCTTC. Its protein product is CASNNRDYNEQFF.

The chain recombines TRBV6-5 with TRBJ2-2; no clear D gene. Germline V gene data show CDR1 as MNHEY and CDR2 as SVGAGI. The V end was cut by 5 bases, the J end by 6 bases, with 16 bases between. The CDR3 consists of 15 residues. CDR3 bases: TGTGCCAGCAGTCCGGCGACTTTACGATCCGGGGAGCTGTTTTTT. Protein product: CASSPATLRSGELFF.